These 8 T cell receptor beta chains share one sample of origin, sequenced in a study of radiotherapy plus CTLA-4 blockade in lung cancer (dated by TCRdb to between 2017 and 2018). Library preparation employed the immunoSEQ multiplex PCR assay. This immuneACCESS table, as held by TCRdb, lists in-frame sequences with V and J called but not all clones. Of the missing ones, under half trace to an unresolved V gene in checked studies; the others have no known cause. For this sample there are 57,000 or so clones; 70% to 80% appear just once. The ten largest clones capture under 5% of the sample. Specimen: peripheral blood, collected from a patient treated with radiotherapy plus ipilimumab. The receptors come from a human donor with non-small cell lung cancer who had a complete response to radiotherapy plus ipilimumab.

V gene TRBV6-1 combines with J gene TRBJ1-2; 7 bases align to TRBD1. The CDR3 length is 12 residues. CDR1 and CDR2 (germline): MNHNS, SASEGT. Trimming at V came to 5 bases and at J to 6 bases, leaving 3 bases not matched to a gene. CDR3 nucleotides: TGTGCCAGCAGTTTGGACAGGAATGGCTACACCTTC. It translates to CASSLDRNGYTF.

With regard to this clone: The junction differs from germline at one of its ends, possibly a read error. V and J are TRBV6-1 and TRBJ1-3; the D gene is possibly TRBD1 (5 bases). The CDR3 loop spans 14 amino acids. Germline CDR1 reads MNHNS; CDR2 reads SASEGT. CDR3 DNA: TGTGCCAGCAGGAGAGGGGCCTCTGGGAACACCATATATTTT. Its translation: CASRRGASGNTIYF.

This clone was seen just once. The chain combines TRBV10-1 with TRBJ2-3, with D possibly TRBD2 on 6 matching bases. V shed 6 bases and J shed 4 bases, with 11 bases lying between them. Germline loops: CDR1 WNHNN, CDR2 SYGVQD (reference sequence). CDR3 length: 13 amino acids. CDR3 protein: CASSTTGADTQYF. The CDR3 DNA is TGCGCCAGCAGCACAACGGGGGCAGATACGCAGTATTTT.

This clone appeared a few times. This sequence joins TRBV5-6 and TRBJ2-7; 9 nucleotides align to TRBD1. Germline values: CDR1 SGHDT, CDR2 YYEEEE. The CDR3 is 13 residues long. Trimming took 4 bases from V and 8 from J; bases not matched to a gene: 7. The CDR3 is CASSGTGTLQQYF. As DNA, the CDR3 is TGTGCCAGCAGCGGGACAGGGACACTTCAGCAGTACTTC.

V and J are TRBV10-3 and TRBJ2-7, with 7 bases that match TRBD1. V shed 6 bases and J 10 bases; nucleotides not matched to a gene: 9. CDR1 ENHRY and CDR2 SYGVKD come from the germline V gene. The CDR3 runs to 12 residues. CDR3 coding DNA: TGTGCCATCAGACGGACAGGAAGGTCCCAGTACTTC. This codes for CAIRRTGRSQYF.

In regard to this clone: Germline and junction disagree at one end, which may indicate a read error. In DNA form, the CDR3 reads TGTGCCAGCAGTTCCCCCGGACAGGACGGAAAAACAATCTTC. Its translation: CASSSPGQDGKTIF. V gene TRBV28 combines with J gene TRBJ2-4, with TRBD1 matching over 7 bases. CDR3 length: 14 amino acids. Germline assignment: CDR1 MDHEN and CDR2 SYDVKM.

The chain combines TRBV7-2 with TRBJ1-5; the D is unclear. V lost 2 bases, J lost 1 base, and 6 bases lay in between. CDR3 size: 14 residues. Per the germline V gene, CDR1 is SGHTA and CDR2 is FQGNSA. CDR3 DNA sequence: TGTGCCAGCAGCTTATACGGGAGCAATCAGCCCCAGCATTTT. This sequence encodes CASSLYGSNQPQHF. The variable domain in full, with the rest retrieved from reference TRBV7-2 and TRBJ1-5, is GAGVSQSPSNKVTEKGKDVELRCDPISGHTALYWYRQSLGQGLEFLIYFQGNSAPDKSGLPSDRFSAERTGGSVSTLTIQRTQQEDSAVYLCASSLYGSNQPQHFGDGTRLSIL.

J is TRBJ1-1 and V is TRBV7-8, with D unclear. The CDR3 contains 13 residues. V was shortened by 3 bases and J by 0 bases, with 5 bases between the two germline ends. Germline V gives CDR1 SGHVS, CDR2 FQNEAQ. The CDR3 loop is CASSLGMNTEAFF. In nucleotides, the CDR3 is TGTGCCAGCAGCTTGGGTATGAACACTGAAGCTTTCTTT.